Listed here are 29 T cell receptor beta chains from one sample, sequenced in a study of T-cell memory formation after mild COVID-19. Using its own MiXCR run on the 5' RACE reads, TCRdb lists one record per CDR3 protein. The data show fewer than 450,000 distinct CDR3 sequences, around 21% seen once. Input material: PBMCs or a T cell subset sorted from them (not recorded which). Receptors were obtained from an adult woman who had mild COVID-19 (a few samples of this study predate the infection). Cell type and time point are not known.

The V gene is TRBV29-1, the J gene TRBJ2-3; 7 nucleotides match TRBD2. CDR1 and CDR2 from the germline V gene are SQVTM and ANQGSEA. The CDR3 runs to 14 residues. Trimming removed 7 bases from V and 1 base from J; junction bases left unmatched: 8. CDR3 DNA: TGCAGCGCCTTGACTAGCTGGCGCACAGATACGCAGTATTTT. Its translation: CSALTSWRTDTQYF.

This clonotype appeared a few times. The chain carries TRBV25-1 and TRBJ1-3, with D unresolved. Germline CDR1 and CDR2: MGHDK and SYGVNS. V was cut by 3 bases and J by 4 bases, with 13 bases left in between. The CDR3 sequence is 15 residues long. For the CDR3, the DNA is TGTGCCAGCAGTGACCCGACCCGGTCAGGAAACACCATATATTTT. This codes for CASSDPTRSGNTIYF.

In its sample, this clonotype was seen a few times. The V call is TRBV18, the J call TRBJ2-3; the match to TRBD2 covers 10 bases. CDR1 is KGHSH, CDR2 LQKENI, per germline. The CDR3 is made up of 16 amino acids. V shed 1 base and J 0 bases; nucleotides not matched to a gene: 1. This CDR3 reads CASSPRLAGSTDTQYF. CDR3 bases: TGTGCCAGCTCACCACGACTAGCGGGTAGCACAGATACGCAGTATTTT.

The chain joins TRBV3-1 to TRBJ1-2; D is unresolved. Trimming shortened V by 3 bases and J by 2 bases, and 19 bases separated the two germline ends. The CDR3 has 17 amino acids. Germline-derived CDR1 and CDR2 are LGHDT and YNNKEL (reference sequence). The CDR3 region has the DNA TGTGCCAGCAGCCACCCCAGAGGACGAAGTCTGAACTATGGCTACACCTTC. Protein sequence: CASSHPRGRSLNYGYTF.

The gene calls are TRBV27 and TRBJ1-2, with D possibly being TRBD1 (6 bases). Germline V lookup: CDR1 MNHEY, CDR2 SMNVEV (reference sequence). This CDR3 contains 15 residues. Trimming stripped 2 bases from V and 7 bases from J, with 17 bases between. CDR3 nucleotide sequence: TGTGCCAGCAGTTTACGGTGGGGGCCTATTGGTGGCTACACCTTC. Protein product: CASSLRWGPIGGYTF.

This clonotype appeared a few times. V gene TRBV21-1 combines with J gene TRBJ2-1; the table's D call TRBD2 went unverified against the DNA. TRBV21-1 is a listed pseudogene. This CDR3 region has 12 residues. The CDR3 sequence is CAKSGTDNEQFF. CDR3 DNA: TGTGCCAAGAGCGGGACGGACAATGAGCAGTTCTTC.

A few counts support this clonotype. V usage is TRBV7-9 and J usage is TRBJ2-1, with D perhaps being TRBD1 or TRBD2 (6 bases each). With 1 base removed from V and 10 bases from J, the gap between germline ends came to 20 bases. The length of the CDR3 is 16 residues. Germline CDR1 reads SEHNR; CDR2 reads FQNEAQ (reference sequence). CDR3 nucleotide sequence: TGTGCCAGCAGCTTAGAGGGGTCGGGGGCCCTCCGAGAGCAGTTCTTC. Translation: CASSLEGSGALREQFF.

This clonotype was found a few times. The V call is TRBV24-1, the J call TRBJ1-1; TRBD1 is a possible D gene (6 bases). This CDR3 has 14 residues. V gave up 3 bases and J gave up 7 bases, with 14 bases separating them. CDR1 KGHDR and CDR2 SFDVKD come from the germline V gene. The chain's CDR3 is CATSDRDAGDEAFF. The DNA for the CDR3 is TGTGCCACCAGTGATCGGGACGCAGGGGATGAAGCTTTCTTT.

This chain uses TRBV7-2 with TRBJ2-5; 8 bases agree with TRBD1. CDR1 SGHTA and CDR2 FQGNSA come from the germline V gene. Trimming at V came to 5 bases and at J to 5 bases, leaving 1 base not matched to a gene. This CDR3 is built from 12 residues. The CDR3 loop reads CASSRQGETQYF. For the CDR3, the DNA is TGTGCCAGCAGCAGACAGGGGGAGACCCAGTACTTC.

This clonotype has ten or more counts. This chain connects TRBV20-1 to TRBJ2-3; 9 bases match TRBD2. Germline-derived CDR1 and CDR2 are DFQATT and SNEGSKA (reference sequence). V shed 0 bases, J shed 2 bases, and the junction held 9 bases outside the gene matches. This CDR3 has 17 amino acids. CDR3 protein: CSARDGAAGGTTDTQYF. The CDR3 DNA sequence: TGCAGTGCTAGAGATGGGGCGGCGGGAGGGACCACAGATACGCAGTATTTT.

In this sample, this clonotype turned up a few times. The chain carries TRBV7-9 and TRBJ2-5; no definite D call. The CDR3 loop spans 14 amino acids. Trimming took off 5 bases at V and 2 bases at J, with 12 bases between the two ends. Germline-derived CDR1 and CDR2 are SEHNR and FQNEAQ (reference sequence). The CDR3 is CASSPSQGQETQYF. CDR3 DNA: TGTGCCAGCAGCCCCTCGCAAGGTCAAGAGACCCAGTACTTC.

The chain has TRBV30 and TRBJ2-6, with TRBD1 identical over 9 bases. The germline CDR1 and CDR2 sequences are GTSNPN and SVGIG (reference sequence). The V segment lost 3 bases and the J segment 0 bases; nucleotides outside the gene matches: 6. This CDR3 comprises 17 residues. The CDR3 DNA reads TGTGCCTGGAGAAGGGGGACAGGGACCTCTGGGGCCAACGTCCTGACTTTC. Residues: CAWRRGTGTSGANVLTF.

The chain recombines TRBV3-1 with TRBJ2-3; 9 bases line up with TRBD2. The CDR3 has 15 amino acids. Germline CDR1 reads LGHDT; CDR2 reads YNNKEL (reference sequence). The trim removed 2 bases at V and 4 bases at J, leaving 4 bases unmatched. CDR3 amino acids: CASSQLAGRSDTQYF. Written as DNA, the CDR3 is TGTGCCAGCAGCCAACTAGCGGGGAGGTCAGATACGCAGTATTTT.

Only a few counts were recorded for this clonotype. The genes are TRBV4-1 and TRBJ2-1; D not certain. CDR3 length equals 14 residues. Trimming left V 2 bases short and J 4 bases short, with 9 bases between. The germline gives CDR1 MGHRA, CDR2 YSYEKL. The CDR3 DNA reads as TGCGCCAGCAGCCAACTCATACAGTACAATGAGCAGTTCTTC. Translating gives CASSQLIQYNEQFF.

The chain uses TRBV9 and TRBJ2-7, with 8 nucleotides matching TRBD1. Losses at the gene ends were 0 bases for V and 2 bases for J; bases not matched to a gene: 7. The CDR3 is made up of 16 amino acids. Looked up from germline, CDR1 is SGDLS and CDR2 is YYNGEE. The CDR3 region is CASSVGTGTGAYEQYF. DNA for the CDR3: TGTGCCAGCAGCGTAGGAACGGGGACAGGAGCCTACGAGCAGTACTTC.

The table lists this clonotype with a few counts. The chain is built from TRBV5-4 and TRBJ2-3; the match to TRBD2 covers 11 bases. Per germline, CDR1 SGHNT and CDR2 YYREEE (reference sequence). Germline trimming cut 5 bases from V and 2 bases from J; bases unmatched to any gene: 4. The CDR3 has 15 residues. The CDR3: CASRRTSGFTDTQYF. In DNA form, the CDR3 reads TGTGCCAGCAGGCGGACTAGCGGGTTCACAGATACGCAGTATTTT.

The V call is TRBV28, the J call TRBJ2-7; D is possibly TRBD2 (5 bases). Germline values: CDR1 MDHEN, CDR2 SYDVKM. CDR3 length: 15 amino acids. V was trimmed by 5 bases and J by 3 bases, leaving 17 bases between them. The CDR3 loop is CASSTGSPKSYEQYF. The CDR3 DNA follows: TGTGCCAGCAGTACGGGATCCCCAAAAAGCTACGAGCAGTACTTC.

In its sample, this clonotype was seen a few times. This chain links TRBV24-1 with TRBJ2-3, with D perhaps TRBD1 or TRBD2 (5 bases each). V lost 4 bases to trimming and J lost 6 bases, with 16 bases between them. The CDR3 sequence is 15 residues long. CDR1 is KGHDR and CDR2 is SFDVKD in the germline V gene. CDR3 nucleotides: TGTGCCACCAGTGACCCGGGACCTCTACACGATACGCAGTATTTT. It is translated as CATSDPGPLHDTQYF.

This sequence joins TRBV9 and TRBJ1-1, with TRBD1 identical over 7 bases. V was pared by 3 bases and J by 5 bases, with 7 bases of the junction left unmatched. Germline V lookup: CDR1 SGDLS, CDR2 YYNGEE. The CDR3 contains 14 residues. The CDR3 loop reads CASSARDRRTEAFF. CDR3 DNA: TGTGCCAGCAGCGCAAGGGACAGAAGAACTGAAGCTTTCTTT. Full variable domain (rest looked up from reference TRBV9 and TRBJ1-1): DSGVTQTPKHLITATGQRVTLRCSPRSGDLSVYWYQQSLDQGLQFLIQYYNGEERAKGNILERFSAQQFPDLHSELNLSSLELGDSALYFCASSARDRRTEAFFGQGTRLTVV.

This clonotype was seen more than once but under ten times. The rearrangement uses TRBV4-1 and TRBJ1-5; 7 bases are shared with TRBD1. Germline V lookup: CDR1 MGHRA, CDR2 YSYEKL. The CDR3 loop spans 16 amino acids. Trimming at V came to 0 bases and at J to 4 bases, leaving 6 bases not matched to a gene. CDR3 loop: CASSQDAPGQNQPQHF. CDR3 DNA: TGCGCCAGCAGCCAAGATGCCCCGGGACAGAATCAGCCCCAGCATTTT.

This clonotype has at least ten counts. This chain connects TRBV5-1 to TRBJ1-6; the match to TRBD1 covers 7 bases. J gave up 8 bases and V 3 bases, and 8 bases lay outside the gene matches. The CDR3 is 15 residues long. Per the germline V gene, CDR1 is SGHRS and CDR2 is YFSETQ. CDR3 sequence: CASSYGQADYSPLHF. The CDR3 nucleotides read TGCGCCAGCAGCTACGGACAGGCCGATTATTCACCCCTCCACTTT.

The genes are TRBV7-3 and TRBJ2-2; 8 bases line up with TRBD2. With V trimmed by 1 base and J by 6 bases, 10 bases remained unmatched. The germline V gene has CDR1 SGHTA and CDR2 FQGTGA. CDR3 length: 17 amino acids. CDR3 nucleotides: TGTGCCAGCAGCTTAAGGTTCCTAGCGGGTGGCGCCGGGGAGCTGTTTTTT. Protein sequence: CASSLRFLAGGAGELFF.

This clonotype was seen only a few times. The junction departs from the called germline gene at one end, perhaps through a read error. The rearrangement joins TRBV7-9 to TRBJ2-1, with D possibly being TRBD1 or TRBD2 (5 bases each). Germline V gene data show CDR1 as SEHNR and CDR2 as FQNEAQ (reference sequence). The CDR3 totals 12 residues. Here the CDR3 reads CASSLERDRALF. For the CDR3, the DNA is TGTGCCAGCAGCTTAGAAAGGGACCGAGCGCTCTTC.

This clonotype was counted between two and nine times. The chain links TRBV5-5 to TRBJ1-1, with 7 bases fitting TRBD1. V trimming: 2 bases; J trimming: 3 bases; junction bases outside the gene matches: 7. The CDR3 is made up of 15 amino acids. From germline, CDR1 is SGHKS and CDR2 YYEKEE (reference sequence). The CDR3 DNA follows: TGTGCCAGCAGCTTTTCCCTACAGGGGTACACTGAAGCTTTCTTT. This encodes CASSFSLQGYTEAFF.

The V gene is TRBV6-6, the J gene TRBJ1-3; D is undetermined. The CDR3 contains 16 residues. Germline loops: CDR1 MNHNY, CDR2 SVGAGI (reference sequence). V was shortened by 0 bases and J by 4 bases, with 13 bases between the two germline ends. CDR3 sequence: CASSYSLLETGNTIYF. DNA for the CDR3: TGTGCCAGCAGTTACTCGCTCCTAGAAACGGGAAACACCATATATTTT.

This clonotype was counted only a few times. V gene TRBV7-6 combines with J gene TRBJ2-7; TRBD2 might be the D (6 bases). Between the trimmed V and J ends, which lost 0 bases and 3 bases, there was a span of 12 bases. In germline, CDR1 is SGHVS, CDR2 FNYEAQ. The CDR3 runs to 15 residues. For the CDR3, the DNA is TGTGCCAGCAGCTTAGCTAGCGGTGCGGTCTACGAGCAGTACTTC. Translation: CASSLASGAVYEQYF.

The CDR3 here is CATSGTSVSTDTQYF. DNA for the CDR3: TGTGCCACCTCTGGGACTAGCGTTAGCACAGATACGCAGTATTTT. The chain employs TRBV10-3 and TRBJ2-3; 10 bases agree with TRBD2. The CDR3 contains 15 residues. The junction had 7 bases not matched to a gene; V was cut back by 10 bases and J by 0 bases. In germline, CDR1 is ENHRY, CDR2 SYGVKD.

J is TRBJ2-3 and V is TRBV12-3 or TRBV12-4; TRBD2 aligns across 12 bases. The CDR3 totals 14 residues. V trimming: 6 bases; J trimming: 5 bases; junction bases outside the gene matches: 3. CDR3 region: CASRTGLAGDTQYF. CDR3 in DNA: TGTGCCAGCAGGACGGGACTAGCGGGAGATACGCAGTATTTT.

The CDR3 coding sequence is TGTGCCAGCAGTTTTTACCGGGACTCTGGAAACACCATATATTTT. Protein product: CASSFYRDSGNTIYF. The rearrangement uses TRBV12-3 or TRBV12-4 and TRBJ1-3; D is unclear. The CDR3 sequence is 15 residues long. V was pared by 3 bases and J by 0 bases, with 9 bases between.